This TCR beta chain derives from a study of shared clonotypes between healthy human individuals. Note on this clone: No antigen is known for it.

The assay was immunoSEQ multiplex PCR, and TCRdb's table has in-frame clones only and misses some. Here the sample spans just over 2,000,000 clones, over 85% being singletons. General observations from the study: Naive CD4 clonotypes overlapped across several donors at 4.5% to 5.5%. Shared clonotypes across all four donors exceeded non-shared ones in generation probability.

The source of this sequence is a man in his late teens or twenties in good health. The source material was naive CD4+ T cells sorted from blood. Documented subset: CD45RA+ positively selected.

The CDR3 loop is CASSPDGSLAKNIQYF. The CDR3 region has the DNA TGTGCCAGCTCACCGGACGGATCCTTAGCCAAAAACATTCAGTACTTC. The rearrangement uses TRBV18 and TRBJ2-4, with unresolved D. The CDR3 consists of 16 residues. Trimming cost V 3 bases and J 0 bases, with 12 bases left between them. Germline V CDR1 and CDR2: KGHSH, LQKENI.